One T cell receptor (beta chain) is described in this entry. This CDR3 has 13 amino acids. The ends were cut back, 2 bases at V and 2 bases at J, with 6 bases in the middle. Per germline, CDR1 MNHEY and CDR2 SVGAGI. The assay was immunoSEQ multiplex PCR, and TCRdb's table has in-frame clones only and misses some. Counted here are approximately 210,000 clones, approximately 80% occurring once; the ten biggest clones make up 7.8%. These data are taken from a study of blood T cell repertoires in COVID-19. On the study more broadly: Researchers got acute and convalescent COVID-19 samples from the United States, Italy and Spain. T cells, B-cell-depleted T cells, or PBMCs supplied cDNA or gDNA.

Patients of the Seattle cohort, enrolled during active infection, were followed longitudinally. The chain joins TRBV6-5 to TRBJ1-2; D is perhaps TRBD1 (6 bases). The sequenced sample was peripheral blood. This clonotype was sampled from a woman older than 75 with COVID-19, enrolled during active disease. The CDR3 nucleotides are TGTGCCAGCAGTTACGACAGGAACTATGGCTACACCTTC. This codes for CASSYDRNYGYTF.